This record looks at one TCR beta chain sequence and its context. The data originate from a study of blood T cell repertoires in COVID-19. V was shortened by 1 base and J by 2 bases, with 9 bases between the two germline ends. The germline gives CDR1 SGHAT, CDR2 FQNNGV. The CDR3 is 15 amino acids. Here immunoSEQ multiplex PCR was the method, and the copy in TCRdb shows in-frame clones only, minus some. The sample consists of 250,000 to 300,000 clones, approximately 90% of them appearing once. Sequencing was done on a sample of peripheral blood. The sequence came from a woman aged 25 to 45 with COVID-19, enrolled during active disease. This rearrangement joins TRBV11-2 to TRBJ2-1; maybe TRBD2 (6 bases). Written as DNA, the CDR3 is TGTGCCAGCAGCTTAGCGGGAGTGGCCTACAATGAGCAGTTCTTC. It translates to CASSLAGVAYNEQFF.